This T cell receptor (beta chain) was found in a study of CD8+ T cells in alopecia areata. Study-wide background: A regimen of oral tofacitinib, 5 to 10 mg twice daily, was given to treated patients. Percentage of affected scalp area was the basis on which treated patients' severity was scored.

This sample's treatment: oral pan-JAK inhibitor, 5-10 mg twice daily. Patients with alopecia areata provided lesional scalp punch biopsies as well as peripheral blood. The germline V gene encodes CDR1 SGHNT and CDR2 YYREEE (reference sequence). This CDR3 has 14 amino acids. Trimming removed 3 bases at V and 2 bases at J, with 12 bases between. RNA, once extracted, was reverse transcribed into cDNA for use as the sequencing template. Produced via immunoSEQ multiplex PCR; TCRdb's table is partial and in-frame only. Of some 80,000 clones listed, approximately 64% are singletons. V gene TRBV5-4 combines with J gene TRBJ2-7, with a weak D call TRBD1 (6 bases). The sequence came from a human donor with alopecia areata. The sample in question was CD8+ T cells sorted from blood, obtained at week 24, from a patient treated with tofacitinib. The DNA for the CDR3 is TGTGCCAGCAGCTCAATACAGGGCCCCTACGAGCAGTACTTC. This codes for CASSSIQGPYEQYF.